The 11 T cell receptor beta chains presented below share a single source sample, sequenced in a study of blood T cell repertoires in COVID-19. The table came from immunoSEQ multiplex PCR; TCRdb's copy has only in-frame clones and leaves some out. The sample lists 60,000 or so clones, approximately 82% occurring once. The sample consisted of peripheral blood. The receptors here all came from a man aged 55 to 69 with acute or convalescent COVID-19.

This clone was observed at least ten times. The rearrangement links TRBV21-1 to TRBJ1-5. TRBV21-1 is classified as a pseudogene. This CDR3 is 14 amino acids long. The CDR3 reads CASRVHNSNQPQHF. The CDR3 DNA reads as TGTGCCAGCCGGGTACACAATAGCAATCAGCCCCAGCATTTT.

The V call is TRBV18, the J call TRBJ2-7; a weak D match, TRBD2 (6 bases). This CDR3 is built from 14 residues. Per germline, CDR1 KGHSH and CDR2 LQKENI. Trimming removed 6 bases at V and 0 bases at J, with 12 bases between. CDR3 sequence: CASSRDAHSYEQYF. The CDR3 DNA sequence: TGTGCCAGCTCGCGGGACGCGCACTCCTACGAGCAGTACTTC. Full variable domain (outside the CDR3, taken from reference TRBV18 and TRBJ2-7): NAGVMQNPRHLVRRRGQEARLRCSPMKGHSHVYWYRQLPEEGLKFMVYLQKENIIDESGMPKERFSAEFPKEGPSILRIQQVVRGDSAAYFCASSRDAHSYEQYFGPGTRLTVT.

The chain carries TRBV2 and TRBJ1-5; TRBD1 might be the D (6 bases). There are 14 residues in the CDR3. Germline V gives CDR1 SNHLY, CDR2 FYNNEI. Trimming took 9 bases from V and 2 from J, leaving 14 bases between them. CDR3 sequence: CASKPGEGNQPQHF. The CDR3, as DNA: TGTGCCAGTAAGCCAGGGGAAGGCAATCAGCCCCAGCATTTT.

This chain uses TRBV5-8 with TRBJ2-5; no definite D call. CDR3 length equals 14 residues. Germline V lookup: CDR1 SGHTS, CDR2 YDEGEE. V was shortened by 6 bases and J by 2 bases, with 14 bases between the two germline ends. CDR3 coding DNA: TGTGCCAGCAACCCCTCGGGTTTACAAGAGACCCAGTACTTC. Translation gives CASNPSGLQETQYF.

The chain is built from TRBV29-1 and TRBJ2-7; 11 nucleotides align to TRBD1. The V segment lost 1 base and the J segment 3 bases; nucleotides outside the gene matches: 5. CDR1 and CDR2 from the germline V gene are SQVTM and ANQGSEA. This CDR3 has 15 amino acids. DNA for the CDR3: TGCAGCGTTGAAGCTCCGGGACAGGGGGACTACGAGCAGTACTTC. Protein product: CSVEAPGQGDYEQYF.

V is TRBV20-1 and J is TRBJ1-1; the match to TRBD1 covers 7 bases. J gave up 4 bases and V 3 bases, and 8 bases lay outside the gene matches. Germline V gene sequence: CDR1 DFQATT, CDR2 SNEGSKA (reference sequence). This CDR3 is 14 amino acids long. This CDR3 is CSASPLRGITEAFF. CDR3 nucleotides: TGCAGTGCTAGTCCTCTCAGGGGGATCACTGAAGCTTTCTTT.

V is TRBV24-1 and J is TRBJ1-3; 8 nucleotides agree with TRBD1. CDR3 length: 17 amino acids. J gave up 0 bases and V 6 bases, and 9 bases lay outside the gene matches. Germline V CDR1 and CDR2: KGHDR, SFDVKD. Written as DNA, the CDR3 is TGTGCCACCAGTAAACGGACAGGGATCAGCTCTGGAAACACCATATATTTT. Its translation: CATSKRTGISSGNTIYF.

This chain's CDR3 is CASLAEEGYTF. In DNA form, the CDR3 reads TGTGCCAGCCTGGCGGAAGAAGGCTACACCTTC. The chain combines TRBV6-5 with TRBJ1-2, with D unresolved. The germline gives CDR1 MNHEY, CDR2 SVGAGI. CDR3 length: 11 amino acids. The V end lost 8 bases, the J end lost 8 bases, and 12 bases lay between the germline ends.

This clone was seen only a few times. The chain employs TRBV14 and TRBJ1-1, with D possibly TRBD1 on 5 matching bases. Germline CDR1 is SGHDN and CDR2 is FVKESK. The V end lost 4 bases, the J end lost 4 bases, and 10 bases lay between the germline ends. The CDR3 loop spans 13 amino acids. The CDR3: CASSLRGFTEAFF. The CDR3 bases are TGTGCCAGCAGCCTAAGGGGATTCACTGAAGCTTTCTTT.

The V gene is TRBV15, the J gene TRBJ1-2; D gene uncertain. CDR1 and CDR2 from the germline V gene are LNHNV and YYDKDF (reference sequence). Between the trimmed V and J ends, which lost 1 base and 4 bases, there was a span of 13 bases. CDR3 length: 15 amino acids. The CDR3 region has the DNA TGTGCCACCAGCAGAGTAGAGGCGGGGTTCTATGGCTACACCTTC. It yields the protein CATSRVEAGFYGYTF.

This clone was seen just once. J is TRBJ1-2 and V is TRBV5-4; a possible D gene is TRBD1 (5 bases). Deletions cut 4 bases from V and 4 bases from J, with 8 bases between. The CDR3 is 12 amino acids. Germline V CDR1 and CDR2: SGHNT, YYREEE (reference sequence). The CDR3 bases are TGTGCCAGCAGCCTTGACAGCTATGGCTACACCTTC. Translation gives CASSLDSYGYTF.